This T cell receptor beta chain stems from a study of CD8+ T cells in alopecia areata (dated by TCRdb to 2017 to 2018). Regarding the study in general: Treated patients were enrolled in an open-label pilot trial of oral tofacitinib at 5 to 10 mg twice daily for moderate-to-severe alopecia areata. Scalp clonality was compared across normal scalp (n=4), patchy alopecia areata scalp (n=8), and alopecia totalis/universalis scalp (n=8). For the treated patients, the SALT score, which quantifies what percentage of scalp surface area is affected, served as the measure of disease severity. RNA came from the PAXgene miRNA kit for fixed scalp, the miRNeasy kit for PBMCs, and the RNeasy kit for mouse skin. High-throughput TCRbeta sequencing was used to examine T cell clonal expansion in alopecia areata in both the C3H/HeJ mouse model and human patients. In humans, TCRbeta sequencing was performed on scalp tissue and on sorted CD4+ and CD8+ peripheral blood T cells from healthy controls and from patients with patchy or totalis/universalis alopecia areata. Tofacitinib-treated patients had biopsies at baseline and at 4 and 24 weeks of treatment, with a later scalp biopsy in several patients. immunoSEQ multiplex PCR using 35 Vbeta forward primers and 13 Jbeta reverse primers was used to amplify TCRbeta CDR3 regions. Patients stayed on tofacitinib for 6 to 18 months and then had 6 months of follow-up off drug so that delayed response and recurrence could be assessed.

The method behind the library was the immunoSEQ multiplex PCR assay. RNA was extracted from all samples and reverse transcribed into cDNA as template for TCR sequencing. First-strand cDNA was synthesized with SuperScript III using a 2:1 mix of oligo-dT and random hexamers. A synthetic immune receptor repertoire was used to assess amplification bias, and residual bias was removed computationally. On the study's bioinformatics: Raw reads were preprocessed to remove errors, and CDR3 was defined by IMGT conventions from the conserved cysteine to phenylalanine. Clonality was computed as 1 minus the Shannon entropy, with the entropy normalized by log2 of the number of productive unique TCRs. Scalp TCRbeta sequences were cross-referenced with sorted blood CD4 and CD8 repertoires so that the CD4 or CD8 identity of scalp clones could be inferred. The source is immuneACCESS, and TCRdb retained only in-frame sequences with V and J called. Part of the clones is not carried over; for the studies checked, unresolved V genes explain less than half of this, and the remainder is unexplained. Clone size and the V and J calls come from that table; the DNA yielded D and trimming. The sample yields more than 200,000 clones; approximately 45% were counted once. Around 2.5% of the sample is in the top ten clones.

As regards this clone: The target of this receptor is not known. The sample holds no much larger clone one base away, and base qualities are not on file.

Results the study describes overall, beyond this receptor: Higher clonality and more expanded CD8+ clones were observed in lesional scalp than in normal scalp, particularly in alopecia totalis/universalis, a finding suggestive of antigenic drive. During tofacitinib treatment, many expanded lesional clones remained in scalp and blood, and this persistence may partly explain relapse after treatment is stopped. Shared TCR sequences between patients were less evident than in mice, which may be partly attributable to HLA diversity in the patient population. Because the treated cohort was small and included a single nonresponder, larger studies are needed to assess links between baseline CD8+ expansion and response. With tofacitinib, both scalp clonality and the number of expanded CD8+ clones among the top 100 scalp clones went down significantly. Scalp TCR repertoire analysis is complicated because resident alphabeta T cells in normal human skin are also sequenced, whereas mouse skin is dominated by gammadelta T cells.

Sequences GTSNPN (CDR1) and SVGIG (CDR2) are obtained from the germline V gene (reference sequence). V is shortened by 5 bases, J by 4 bases, and the region joining them spans 15 bases. The CDR3 contains 14 residues, cysteine and phenylalanine counted. Just the 42-base CDR3 DNA is kept, in frame starting at base 1. The sample's treatment or condition label, in plain terms: oral pan-JAK inhibitor, 5-10 mg twice daily. From alopecia areata patients, peripheral blood was collected along with lesional scalp punch biopsies. PBMCs were isolated by density centrifugation and stained for CD3, CD4 and CD8, and CD4+ and CD8+ T cells were sorted on a FACSAria.

The chain was built from TRBV30 and TRBJ1-3; the D gene is not confidently resolved. This clonotype originated in a human donor with alopecia areata. The source was CD4+ T cells sorted from blood, collected at approximately week 36, from a patient treated with tofacitinib. The CDR3 region has the sequence CAWAEGAGGNTIYF. The nucleotide sequence is given as TGTGCCTGGGCGGAGGGCGCGGGGGGAAACACCATATATTTT.